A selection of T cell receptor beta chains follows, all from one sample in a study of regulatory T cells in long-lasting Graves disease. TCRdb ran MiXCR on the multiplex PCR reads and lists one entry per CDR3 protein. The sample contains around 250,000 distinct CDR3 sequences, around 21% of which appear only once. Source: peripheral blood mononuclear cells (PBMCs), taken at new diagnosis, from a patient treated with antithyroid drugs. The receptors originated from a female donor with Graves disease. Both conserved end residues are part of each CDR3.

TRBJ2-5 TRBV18 CASSPTSGSVETQYF
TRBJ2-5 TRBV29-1 CSVVDRGQRPAGETQYF
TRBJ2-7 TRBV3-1 CASSLAVSAEQYF
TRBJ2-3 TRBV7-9 CASSLGTNKNTQYF
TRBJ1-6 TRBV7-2 CAGSSYGTGIGSKQNSPLHF
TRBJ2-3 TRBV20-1 CSARDPTSGGRTDTQYF
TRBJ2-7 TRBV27 CASSLSETGNYEQYF
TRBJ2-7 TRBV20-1 CSAGLAGSYEQYF
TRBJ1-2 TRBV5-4 CASSLRTGSDGYTF
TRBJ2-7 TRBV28 CASNPGLGVNEQYF
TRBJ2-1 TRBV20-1 CSAREGGSAGRREQFF
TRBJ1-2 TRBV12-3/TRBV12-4 CASSRPGSVGYTF
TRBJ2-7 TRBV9 CASSVGTGVTEQYF
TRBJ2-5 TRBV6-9 CASSYSKSFIELAGLQETQYF
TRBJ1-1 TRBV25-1 CASSPGGQGNTEAFF
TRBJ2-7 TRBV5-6 CASSPGLAGRYEQYF
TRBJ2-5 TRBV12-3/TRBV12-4 CASSLAVGKKYF
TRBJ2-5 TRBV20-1 CSARKLAGGQETQYF
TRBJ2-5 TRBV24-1 CATSGPGQGATQETQYF
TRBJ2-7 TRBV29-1 CSVAGQLTYEQYF
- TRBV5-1 CASSFSGPEETQYF
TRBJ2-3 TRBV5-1 CASSLQGASTDTQYF
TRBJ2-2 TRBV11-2 CASSPRPTNTGELFF
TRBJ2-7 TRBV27 CASSPRLHPEQYF
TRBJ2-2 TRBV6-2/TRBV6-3 CASSYSWGRSGELFF
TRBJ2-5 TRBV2 CASRQQGTGETQYF
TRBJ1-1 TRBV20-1 CSAKTGGGDTEAFF
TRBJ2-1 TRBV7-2 CASSSNIGDRFF